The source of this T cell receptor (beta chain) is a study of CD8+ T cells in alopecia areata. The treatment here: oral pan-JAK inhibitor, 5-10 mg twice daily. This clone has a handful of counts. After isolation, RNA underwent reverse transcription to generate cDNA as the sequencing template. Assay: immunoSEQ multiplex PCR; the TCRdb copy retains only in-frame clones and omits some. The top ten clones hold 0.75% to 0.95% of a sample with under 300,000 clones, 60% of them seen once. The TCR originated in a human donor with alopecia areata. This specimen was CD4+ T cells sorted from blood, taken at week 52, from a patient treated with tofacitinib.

The CDR3 protein is CASSARTSSYSGANVLTF. The CDR3 bases are TGTGCCAGCAGCGCCCGGACTAGTTCTTACTCTGGGGCCAACGTCCTGACTTTC. V is TRBV9 and J is TRBJ2-6; TRBD2 agrees at 7 bases. The germline V gene encodes CDR1 SGDLS and CDR2 YYNGEE. V shed 3 bases, J shed 0 bases, and the junction held 9 bases outside the gene matches. The CDR3 extends over 18 amino acids.